A selection of T cell receptor beta chains follows, all from one sample in a study of T cells expressing NK-cell markers. TCRdb reprocessed the 5' RACE reads and stores each CDR3 protein as one record, lacking DNA. The ten most abundant clones cover around a tenth of a sample with some 390,000 distinct CDR3 sequences. Sample: blood T cells: a sorted CD56 or NKG2C T cell subset, CD4+ or CD8+ T cells, or bulk PBMC T cells (not recorded which). The receptors here all came from a woman in her 50s in good health. CDR3s include the opening cysteine and the closing phenylalanine or tryptophan.

length: 14; J: TRBJ2-2; V: TRBV5-5; CDR3: CASNKLLAGERLFF
length: 15; J: TRBJ1-5; V: TRBV20-1; CDR3: CSASPSTGSNQPQHF
length: 15; J: TRBJ1-5; V: TRBV15; CDR3: CATSRYQGGSQPQHF
length: 15; J: TRBJ2-1; V: TRBV2; CDR3: CASSDRGDSRNEQFF
length: 15; J: TRBJ2-3; V: TRBV4-1; CDR3: CASSQVAGPTDTQYF
length: 13; J: TRBJ1-2; V: TRBV11-1; CDR3: CASSSTGLGGYTF
length: 13; J: TRBJ2-2; V: TRBV5-1; CDR3: CASSGVPTGELFF
length: 15; J: TRBJ2-3; V: TRBV19; CDR3: CASSIAVADTDTQYF
length: 15; J: TRBJ1-2; V: TRBV15; CDR3: CATSRDPGTDYGYTF
length: 18; J: TRBJ2-7; V: TRBV6-5; CDR3: CASSYSGLAGGPIHEQYF
length: 15; J: TRBJ2-2; V: TRBV5-5; CDR3: CASSPSGRVTGELFF
length: 13; J: TRBJ1-4; V: TRBV3-1; CDR3: CASSSDRGEKLFF
length: 15; J: TRBJ1-1; V: TRBV4-1; CDR3: CASSQDRQGHTEAFF
length: 12; J: TRBJ1-1; V: TRBV13; CDR3: CASSQGRFEAFF
length: 16; J: TRBJ2-1; V: TRBV12-5; CDR3: CASGFLSGRAGNEQFF
length: 17; J: TRBJ2-1; V: TRBV21-1; CDR3: CASSNLTSGRKYNEQFF
length: 19; J: TRBJ2-1; V: TRBV6-1; CDR3: CASSPGLAGGFIAYNEQFF
length: 14; J: TRBJ2-1; V: TRBV12-5; CDR3: CASGLKGLYNEQFF
length: 12; J: TRBJ2-7; V: TRBV7-9; CDR3: CASSFFPYEQYF
length: 14; J: TRBJ1-1; V: TRBV30; CDR3: CAWRTGGLYTEAFF
length: 15; J: TRBJ2-1; V: TRBV27; CDR3: CASSGIRVSYNEQFF
length: 17; J: TRBJ2-1; V: TRBV5-1; CDR3: CASSLQLAGFTYNEQFF
length: 13; J: TRBJ2-1; V: TRBV20-1; CDR3: CSALAGTYNEQFF
length: 16; J: TRBJ2-7; V: TRBV5-1; CDR3: CASSLEVRENSYEQYF
length: 14; J: TRBJ2-2; V: TRBV29-1; CDR3: CSVDPGQGDGELFF
length: 16; J: TRBJ2-7; V: TRBV5-5; CDR3: CASSLLAGVSSNEQYF
length: 13; J: TRBJ2-1; V: TRBV6-5; CDR3: CASSFTGGNEQFF
length: 17; J: TRBJ2-1; V: TRBV9; CDR3: CASSAHSLASTHNEQFF
length: 14; J: TRBJ1-5; V: TRBV20-1; CDR3: CSAPAGGYNQPQHF
length: 17; J: TRBJ2-3; V: TRBV7-9; CDR3: CASSLVAGGQGTDTQYF
length: 16; J: TRBJ1-2; V: TRBV11-2; CDR3: CASRKPGGPTNYGYTF
length: 14; J: TRBJ2-1; V: TRBV24-1; CDR3: CATSARQAGNEQFF
length: 16; J: TRBJ2-2; V: TRBV29-1; CDR3: CSVGGSLSATLGELFF
length: 17; J: TRBJ1-6; V: TRBV12-3/TRBV12-4; CDR3: CASSLRVETVGNSPLHF
length: 12; J: TRBJ2-1; V: TRBV10-2; CDR3: CASRTMGDEQFF
length: 17; J: TRBJ2-2; V: TRBV7-8; CDR3: CASSQHGTTEKPGELFF
length: 18; J: TRBJ2-1; V: TRBV14; CDR3: CASSPRTETTSTYNEQFF
length: 16; J: TRBJ1-1; V: TRBV3-1; CDR3: CASSQRRGWGAEEAFF
length: 14; J: TRBJ2-1; V: TRBV12-3/TRBV12-4; CDR3: CASSLGGGPREQFF
length: 16; J: TRBJ1-1; V: TRBV30; CDR3: CAWSVSPAGANTEAFF
length: 14; J: TRBJ2-7; V: TRBV7-8; CDR3: CAGSSRTSAHEQYF
length: 16; J: TRBJ2-3; V: TRBV11-3; CDR3: CASSYGLRTSTDTQYF
length: 15; J: TRBJ1-1; V: TRBV12-3/TRBV12-4; CDR3: CASSLKGGKGTEAFF
length: 15; J: TRBJ2-7; V: TRBV7-9; CDR3: CASSPRLGVTYEQYF
length: 13; J: TRBJ2-7; V: TRBV7-9; CDR3: CASSSFGGGEQYF
length: 18; J: TRBJ1-2; V: TRBV9; CDR3: CASSVYRSLGTAEGGYTF
length: 12; J: TRBJ1-1; V: TRBV24-1; CDR3: CATSDWGQGTFF
length: 13; J: TRBJ2-1; V: TRBV20-1; CDR3: CSAAPDGAGEQFF
length: 16; J: TRBJ2-2; V: TRBV6-5; CDR3: CASSLRRDAVTGELFF
length: 14; J: TRBJ2-1; V: TRBV10-2; CDR3: CASSELAFYNEQFF
length: 15; J: TRBJ2-3; V: TRBV27; CDR3: CASSSGPLRTDTQYF
length: 15; J: TRBJ2-1; V: TRBV20-1; CDR3: CSAREGSGKNNEQFF
length: 14; J: TRBJ2-5; V: TRBV5-1; CDR3: CASSLGKVEETQYF
length: 16; J: TRBJ1-1; V: TRBV29-1; CDR3: CSAHIPGQTFDTEAFF
length: 18; J: TRBJ2-3; V: TRBV5-1; CDR3: CASSFAGAVGGPADTQYF
length: 15; J: TRBJ2-2; V: TRBV19; CDR3: CASSIDGRGTGELFF
length: 15; J: TRBJ1-2; V: TRBV12-3/TRBV12-4; CDR3: CASSTDGQGFLGYTF
length: 15; J: TRBJ2-7; V: TRBV14; CDR3: CASSQDDRSSYEQYF
length: 12; J: TRBJ2-7; V: TRBV7-8; CDR3: CASSLGPGTGYF
length: 15; J: TRBJ2-1; V: TRBV6-1; CDR3: CASRQLGASYNEQFF